This is a list of T cell receptor beta chains from one sample in a study of CD8 T cells in ankylosing spondylitis. TCRdb reprocessed the 5' RACE reads via MiXCR and lists one record per CDR3 protein. The sample includes about 240,000 distinct CDR3 sequences, 8% to 11% seen only once; the top ten take around 2.6%. The sample was blood, either unsorted or a sorted T cell fraction (not recorded which). The receptors were sampled from a male donor with ankylosing spondylitis or in good health (not recorded which). Each CDR3 is given with its conserved first and last residue. D genes are given only for firm matches. Part of the rows lack a size; the others show once, few, many or a class for expanded clones.

clone_size | d_call | j_call | v_call | cdr3_length | cdr3_aa | cdr3_nt
many | NA | TRBJ2-1 | TRBV7-9 | 14 | CASSSERTYNEQFF | TGTGCCAGCAGCTCAGAAAGGACCTACAATGAGCAGTTCTTC
NA | TRBD2 | TRBJ2-3 | TRBV4-1 | 14 | CASSWTSDTDTQYF | TGCGCCAGCAGCTGGACTAGCGACACAGATACGCAGTATTTT
many | TRBD2 | TRBJ2-5 | TRBV11-2 | 16 | CASSPQGGRGGETQYF | TGTGCCAGCAGCCCGCAAGGCGGGAGGGGTGGGGAGACCCAGTACTTC
many | NA | TRBJ1-1 | TRBV20-1 | 13 | CSASGFPNTEAFF | TGCAGTGCTAGTGGGTTTCCTAACACTGAAGCTTTCTTT
many | TRBD1 | TRBJ1-1 | TRBV4-2 | 14 | CASSFTGVNTEAFF | TGTGCCAGCAGTTTCACAGGGGTAAACACTGAAGCTTTCTTT
many | NA | TRBJ1-4 | TRBV6-1 | 13 | CASSLQLGEKLFF | TGTGCCAGCAGCCTCCAACTAGGAGAAAAACTGTTTTTT
few | TRBD1 | TRBJ2-1 | TRBV6-1 | 15 | CASSRPGQGGNEQFF | TGTGCCAGCAGCCGACCGGGACAGGGCGGCAATGAGCAGTTCTTC
many | NA | TRBJ2-3 | TRBV18 | 15 | CASSPGGQFTDTQYF | TGTGCCAGCTCACCGGGCGGTCAATTCACAGATACGCAGTATTTT
many | NA | TRBJ1-6 | TRBV5-1 | 16 | CASSVGQNSYNSPLHF | TGCGCCAGCAGCGTGGGACAAAACTCCTATAATTCACCCCTCCACTTT
NA | NA | TRBJ1-1 | TRBV12-3/TRBV12-4 | 11 | CASSLTREAFF | TGTGCCAGCAGCCTCACACGTGAAGCTTTCTTT
NA | TRBD1 | TRBJ1-4 | TRBV10-2 | 16 | CASSPTPGQDGEKLFF | TGCGCCAGCAGTCCCACCCCGGGACAGGACGGTGAAAAACTGTTTTTT
many | TRBD1 | TRBJ1-4 | TRBV12-3/TRBV12-4 | 13 | CASSPGQGGKLFF | TGTGCCAGCAGTCCCGGACAGGGAGGAAAACTGTTTTTT
many | NA | TRBJ2-1 | TRBV20-1 | 15 | CSAHALASSYNEQFF | TGCAGTGCCCACGCCTTAGCGAGCTCCTACAATGAGCAGTTCTTC
few | NA | TRBJ2-1 | TRBV6-2/TRBV6-3 | 15 | CASGDGGLRYNEQFF | TGTGCCAGCGGGGACGGGGGACTCCGCTACAATGAGCAGTTCTTC
NA | NA | TRBJ2-1 | TRBV3-1 | 16 | CASSQDGGRIYNEQFF | TGTGCCAGCAGCCAAGATGGGGGCAGGATATACAATGAGCAGTTCTTC
many | TRBD1 | TRBJ1-5 | TRBV20-1 | 14 | CSALGQGPSQPQHF | TGCAGTGCTCTTGGACAGGGGCCTTCTCAGCCCCAGCATTTT
many | NA | TRBJ2-5 | TRBV24-1 | 14 | CATSDFSRVGTQYF | TGTGCCACCAGTGATTTTAGCCGGGTCGGGACCCAGTACTTC
NA | TRBD2 | TRBJ2-4 | TRBV27 | 17 | CASSSGLAGGSHTIQYF | TGTGCCAGCAGTTCCGGACTAGCGGGGGGTTCCCACACTATACAGTACTTC
many | NA | TRBJ2-5 | TRBV20-1 | 11 | CSASQGETQYF | TGCAGTGCTAGCCAGGGGGAGACCCAGTACTTC
many | TRBD1 | TRBJ2-7 | TRBV9 | 15 | CASSVGQGMSYEQYF | TGTGCCAGCAGCGTAGGACAGGGAATGAGCTACGAGCAGTACTTC
few | TRBD1 | TRBJ2-3 | TRBV12-5 | 15 | CASGLPRTGRNTQYF | TGTGCTAGTGGTTTGCCCCGGACAGGACGGAATACGCAGTATTTT
few | NA | TRBJ2-7 | TRBV15 | 15 | CATSRDWGETYEQYF | TGTGCCACCAGCAGAGATTGGGGGGAGACCTACGAGCAGTACTTC
many | TRBD1 | TRBJ2-3 | TRBV20-1 | 13 | CSAPRGLTDTQYF | TGCAGTGCGCCCAGGGGGCTAACAGATACGCAGTATTTT
many | NA | TRBJ2-6 | TRBV25-1 | 16 | CASSGVGISGANVLTF | TGTGCCAGCAGTGGGGTAGGGATCTCTGGGGCCAACGTCCTGACTTTC